Following are 18 T cell receptor beta chains from one sample sequenced in a study of T cells in tuberculosis. The time point is: new active TB diagnosis, blood taken before or within 7 days of starting treatment. Repertoires were generated with immunoSEQ multiplex PCR, while TCRdb's copy carries only in-frame clones and drops some. The data hold about 34,000 clones, with approximately 94% observed a single time. Here the sequenced sample was PBMCs, taken at tuberculosis diagnosis. The source is an adult with tuberculosis.

This clone has more than one count but fewer than ten. The V call is TRBV29-1, the J call TRBJ1-4; possibly TRBD1 for D (6 bases). The CDR3 runs to 16 residues. Trimming pared 7 bases from V and 4 bases from J, leaving 22 bases between. Germline lookup yields CDR1 SQVTM and CDR2 ANQGSEA. The CDR3 is CSAGGGPGRGNEKLFF. In nucleotides, the CDR3 is TGCAGCGCCGGAGGGGGTCCGGGGAGGGGTAATGAAAAACTGTTTTTT.

The chain recombines TRBV21-1 with TRBJ2-7; no DNA check was done on the table's D call, TRBD2. TRBV21-1 is reported as a pseudogene. This CDR3 is built from 15 residues. CDR3 DNA sequence: TGTGCCAGCAGCTCGAGGACTAGCCCAATCTACGAGCAGTACTTC. This encodes CASSSRTSPIYEQYF.

The chain links TRBV30 to TRBJ1-5; 8 nucleotides line up with TRBD1. Germline V gene lookup returns CDR1 GTSNPN and CDR2 SVGIG (reference sequence). The CDR3 is 14 amino acids. Unmatched junction bases numbered 4, after V lost 2 bases and J lost 4 bases. The CDR3 loop is CAWSTGQGNQPQHF. The CDR3 DNA reads TGTGCCTGGAGTACTGGACAGGGTAATCAGCCCCAGCATTTT.

V gene TRBV29-1 combines with J gene TRBJ1-2; D might be TRBD1 (6 bases). Germline CDR1 SQVTM, CDR2 ANQGSEA. The length of the CDR3 is 11 residues. Between the trimmed V and J ends, which lost 6 bases and 4 bases, there was a span of 9 bases. CDR3 in DNA: TGCAGCGTAGAGACAGGCTATGGCTACACCTTC. Residues: CSVETGYGYTF.

This clone was observed once. This chain joins TRBV7-2 and TRBJ2-4; a possible D gene is TRBD1 (5 bases). The CDR3 contains 14 residues. Trimming pared 5 bases from V and 7 bases from J, leaving 15 bases between. Germline V gene data show CDR1 as SGHTA and CDR2 as FQGNSA. The CDR3 nucleotides read TGTGCCAGCAGCCGACCCGGACAAGGGAACATTCAGTACTTC. Its protein is CASSRPGQGNIQYF. Filled out from reference TRBV7-2 and TRBJ2-4, the complete variable domain reads GAGVSQSPSNKVTEKGKDVELRCDPISGHTALYWYRQSLGQGLEFLIYFQGNSAPDKSGLPSDRFSAERTGGSVSTLTIQRTQQEDSAVYLCASSRPGQGNIQYFGAGTRLSVL.

The CDR3 is CASSQAGFEQYF. The DNA of the CDR3 is TGCGCCAGCAGCCAAGCCGGGTTCGAGCAGTACTTC. The chain couples TRBV4-1 to TRBJ2-7; D call uncertain. The CDR3 runs 12 residues. Per germline, CDR1 MGHRA and CDR2 YSYEKL. Trimming stripped 1 base from V and 6 bases from J, with 7 bases between.

This chain links TRBV28 with TRBJ2-7, with TRBD1 as a possible D gene (6 bases). This CDR3 contains 14 residues. Trimming took 6 bases from V and 4 from J, leaving 16 bases between them. Germline V CDR1 and CDR2: MDHEN, SYDVKM. CDR3 protein: CASRPPGQRYEQYF. The CDR3 coding sequence is TGTGCCAGCAGGCCACCGGGACAACGGTACGAGCAGTACTTC.

The chain is built from TRBV7-3 and TRBJ1-3, with D possibly TRBD1 on 5 matching bases. The CDR3 consists of 13 residues. Germline CDR1 is SGHTA and CDR2 is FQGTGA. The V end lost 4 bases, the J end lost 4 bases, and 8 bases lay between the germline ends. CDR3 sequence (DNA): TGTGCCAGCAGCTCAGGGTTCGGAAACACCATATATTTT. Encoded protein: CASSSGFGNTIYF.

The gene calls are TRBV18 and TRBJ2-1; 7 bases are a match to TRBD2. The V and J ends lost 3 bases and 4 bases, in that order; junction bases with no gene match: 9. This CDR3 region has 16 residues. CDR1 and CDR2 from the germline V gene are KGHSH and LQKENI. This CDR3 is CASSPRVQRGYNEQFF. DNA for the CDR3: TGTGCCAGCTCACCCCGAGTCCAGCGGGGATACAATGAGCAGTTCTTC.

The chain is built from TRBV5-1 and TRBJ2-3, with 11 bases fitting TRBD1. Germline-derived CDR1 and CDR2 are SGHRS and YFSETQ. With 0 bases clipped from V and 4 bases from J, the junction kept 4 bases outside the gene matches. The CDR3 consists of 16 residues. CDR3 sequence: CASSLGGQGAPDTQYF. CDR3 in DNA: TGCGCCAGCAGCTTGGGAGGACAGGGGGCCCCAGATACGCAGTATTTT.

This clone occurred once. The V call is TRBV19, the J call TRBJ2-7; 12 nucleotides align to TRBD1. The V gene end was trimmed by 3 bases and the J gene end by 9 bases; junction bases not matched to a gene: 9. This CDR3 comprises 15 residues. CDR1 is LNHDA, CDR2 SQIVND, per germline (reference sequence). The CDR3 sequence is CASSMMGQGARGQYF. The DNA of the CDR3 is TGTGCCAGTAGTATGATGGGACAGGGGGCTCGAGGGCAGTACTTC. Variable domain in full (rest from reference TRBV19 and TRBJ2-7): DGGITQSPKYLFRKEGQNVTLSCEQNLNHDAMYWYRQDPGQGLRLIYYSQIVNDFQKGDIAEGYSVSREKKESFPLTVTSAQKNPTAFYLCASSMMGQGARGQYFGPGTRLTVT.

This rearrangement joins TRBV7-8 to TRBJ2-5; TRBD1 agrees at 12 bases. This CDR3 spans 16 amino acids. Germline V lookup: CDR1 SGHVS, CDR2 FQNEAQ. V gave up 5 bases and J gave up 4 bases; unmatched junction bases: 8. The CDR3 DNA sequence: TGTGCCAGCAGCGCGCAACCGGGACAGGGGGCAGAGACCCAGTACTTC. Translating it yields CASSAQPGQGAETQYF.

The chain links TRBV5-1 to TRBJ1-3; 7 nucleotides align to TRBD1. V lost 0 bases to trimming and J lost 0 bases; unmatched junction nucleotides: 3. The CDR3 has 16 residues. CDR1 SGHRS and CDR2 YFSETQ come from the germline V gene. CDR3 DNA: TGCGCCAGCAGCTTGGGGGACAGCCACTCTGGAAACACCATATATTTT. Protein: CASSLGDSHSGNTIYF.

J is TRBJ2-3 and V is TRBV11-2; 11 bases are shared with TRBD2. Unmatched junction bases numbered 4, after V lost 4 bases and J lost 1 base. In germline, CDR1 is SGHAT, CDR2 FQNNGV. The length of the CDR3 is 16 residues. The CDR3 is CASSSPTSGGTDTQYF. CDR3 DNA sequence: TGTGCCAGCAGCTCTCCGACTAGCGGGGGCACAGATACGCAGTATTTT.

This chain links TRBV5-8 with TRBJ1-6, with a possible D match to TRBD1 (5 bases). The V end was cut by 2 bases, the J end by 9 bases, with 15 bases between. There are 15 residues in the CDR3. The germline V gene encodes CDR1 SGHTS and CDR2 YDEGEE. CDR3 region: CASSFGEGFGSPLHF. The DNA of the CDR3 is TGTGCCAGCAGCTTTGGGGAGGGGTTTGGTTCACCCCTCCACTTT.

The chain employs TRBV6-1 and TRBJ2-7; 9 bases are shared with TRBD2. The CDR3 length is 14 residues. CDR1 MNHNS and CDR2 SASEGT come from the germline V gene. V dropped 2 bases and J dropped 2; count of bases not matched to a gene: 1. The CDR3 here is CASSETSGPYEQYF. The CDR3 DNA reads as TGTGCCAGCAGTGAAACTAGCGGGCCCTACGAGCAGTACTTC.

This rearrangement joins TRBV5-4 to TRBJ2-5, with D tentatively TRBD1 (6 bases). CDR1 is SGHNT, CDR2 YYREEE, per germline (reference sequence). This CDR3 spans 17 amino acids. V lost 4 bases, J lost 1 base, and 20 bases lay in between. The CDR3 region is CASSTGTGTRSQETQYF. As DNA, the CDR3 is TGTGCCAGCAGCACGGGAACCGGGACACGTAGCCAAGAGACCCAGTACTTC.

This chain uses TRBV19 with TRBJ2-1; TRBD2 aligns across 9 bases. The germline CDR1 and CDR2 sequences are LNHDA and SQIVND (reference sequence). V was pared by 8 bases and J by 6 bases, with 11 bases of the junction left unmatched. This CDR3 has 15 amino acids. The CDR3 region has the DNA TGTGCCAGTGGGGCTAGAATAGCGGGAGCCAATGAGCAGTTCTTC. It codes for CASGARIAGANEQFF.